This TCR beta chain was observed in a study of Ad26.COV2.S vaccination and SARS-CoV-2 variants. Assay: immunoSEQ multiplex PCR; the TCRdb copy retains only in-frame clones and omits some. The sample lists some 340,000 clones, 70% to 90% occurring once. Trimming removed 0 bases from V and 3 bases from J; junction bases left unmatched: 5. Looked up from germline, CDR1 is MGHRA and CDR2 is YSYEKL. The CDR3 consists of 16 residues. Treatment specified: over 15 received Ad26.COV2.S at low or high dose, single or two shots; several received placebo; per-sample allocation not given. Day 63 after the first injection of vaccine or placebo was the sampling time. Vaccination employed an Ad26 vector expressing the Wuhan-strain SARS-CoV-2 spike. This clone is a singleton in its sample.

The sequence was collected from a person between 18 and 60 years old who received the Ad26.COV2.S COVID-19 vaccine or a placebo. The material was peripheral blood, obtained in a trial of Ad26.COV2.S vaccine versus placebo. The chain has TRBV4-1 and TRBJ2-7; 10 bases fit TRBD2. The CDR3 nucleotides read TGCGCCAGCAGCCAAGATGGTCTAGCGGGGGTCTACGAGCAGTACTTC. Translation: CASSQDGLAGVYEQYF.